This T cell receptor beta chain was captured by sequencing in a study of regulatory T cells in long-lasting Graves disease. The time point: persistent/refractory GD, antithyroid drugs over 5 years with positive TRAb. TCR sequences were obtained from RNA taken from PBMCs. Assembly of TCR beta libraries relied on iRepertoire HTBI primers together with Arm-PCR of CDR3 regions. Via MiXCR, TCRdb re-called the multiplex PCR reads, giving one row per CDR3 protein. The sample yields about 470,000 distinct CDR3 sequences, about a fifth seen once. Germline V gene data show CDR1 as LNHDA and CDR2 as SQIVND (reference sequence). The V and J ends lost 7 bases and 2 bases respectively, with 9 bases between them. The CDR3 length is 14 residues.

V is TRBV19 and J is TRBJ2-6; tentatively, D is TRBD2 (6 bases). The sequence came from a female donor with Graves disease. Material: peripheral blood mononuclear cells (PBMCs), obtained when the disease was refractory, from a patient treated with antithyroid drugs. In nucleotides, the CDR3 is TGTGCCAGTATGGAGGGGACTGGGGCCAACGTCCTGACTTTC. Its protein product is CASMEGTGANVLTF.